These 10 T cell receptor beta chains share one sample of origin, sequenced in a study of OX40 agonist ivuxolimab in advanced cancers. Generated by immunoSEQ multiplex PCR, the TCRdb table keeps only in-frame clones and is missing some. In the table there are approximately 82,000 clones, around 88% of which are singletons. The sequenced sample was CD4+ or CD8+ T cells sorted from blood, obtained in a trial of the OX40 agonist ivuxolimab. Receptor source: an adult with an advanced solid tumor such as melanoma, head and neck, liver or kidney cancer.

The rearrangement joins TRBV29-1 to TRBJ2-6; D may correspond to TRBD1 or TRBD2 (5 bases each). V lost 2 bases, J lost 4 bases, and 9 bases lay in between. The germline V gene encodes CDR1 SQVTM and CDR2 ANQGSEA. CDR3 length equals 14 residues. CDR3 region: CSVERGGGANVLTF. The CDR3 DNA reads TGCAGCGTTGAACGGGGCGGAGGGGCCAACGTCCTGACTTTC.

This clone was found a few times. This chain links TRBV10-3 with TRBJ2-5, with D unclear. Germline CDR1 ENHRY, CDR2 SYGVKD. With 0 bases removed from V and 5 bases from J, the gap between germline ends came to 4 bases. This CDR3 comprises 12 residues. The CDR3 reads CAISESVETQYF. CDR3 bases: TGTGCCATCAGTGAGTCGGTGGAGACCCAGTACTTC.

The CDR3 DNA is TGTGCCAGCAGCTTACGGGCTAGCGGGTGGGAAGATACGCAGTATTTT. Residues: CASSLRASGWEDTQYF. The chain links TRBV11-1 to TRBJ2-3; 8 bases are shared with TRBD2. The CDR3 loop spans 16 amino acids. Per germline, CDR1 SGHAT and CDR2 FQDESV (reference sequence). J gave up 5 bases and V 2 bases, and 9 bases lay outside the gene matches.

This sequence joins TRBV2 and TRBJ1-4; D is unresolved. Germline CDR1 reads SNHLY; CDR2 reads FYNNEI. The CDR3 has 13 residues. V gave up 8 bases and J gave up 4 bases, with 11 bases separating them. Here the CDR3 reads CASSWRLNEKLFF. CDR3 nucleotides: TGTGCCAGCTCCTGGCGGCTTAATGAAAAACTGTTTTTT.

The CDR3 DNA sequence: TGTGCCAGCAGCTTAGGCGGGAGGGGCGAGCAGTACTTC. This translates into CASSLGGRGEQYF. V is TRBV7-9 and J is TRBJ2-7, with TRBD2 matching over 9 bases. This CDR3 has 13 residues. The germline V gene has CDR1 SEHNR and CDR2 FQNEAQ (reference sequence). Trimming cost V 1 base and J 6 bases; bases outside gene matches: 1.

This rearrangement joins TRBV18 to TRBJ2-7; the D is unclear. Trimming removed 0 bases at V and 6 bases at J, with 12 bases between. Germline CDR1 reads KGHSH; CDR2 reads LQKENI. The length of the CDR3 is 14 residues. In DNA form, the CDR3 reads TGTGCCAGCTCACCACCGGGCTACTACTCCGAGCAGTACTTC. Translation gives CASSPPGYYSEQYF.

J is TRBJ2-2 and V is TRBV2, with TRBD1 matching over 7 bases. The CDR3 has 15 amino acids. Germline values: CDR1 SNHLY, CDR2 FYNNEI. The V segment lost 7 bases and the J segment 6 bases; nucleotides outside the gene matches: 11. The CDR3 loop is CASIENRGKSGELFF. DNA of the CDR3: TGTGCCAGCATAGAAAACAGGGGAAAGTCCGGGGAGCTGTTTTTT.

The chain couples TRBV6-6 to TRBJ1-2, with D unresolved. The germline CDR1 and CDR2 sequences are MNHNY and SVGAGI (reference sequence). This CDR3 comprises 11 residues. V was trimmed by 0 bases and J by 11 bases, leaving 7 bases between them. The DNA of the CDR3 is TGTGCCAGCAGTTACTCCTACGTATACACCTTC. The encoded protein is CASSYSYVYTF.

This chain uses TRBV7-2 with TRBJ2-7; unclear D gene. This CDR3 has 13 amino acids. V gave up 2 bases and J gave up 5 bases, with 10 bases separating them. Germline V gene lookup returns CDR1 SGHTA and CDR2 FQGNSA. The CDR3 reads CASSLRDVDEQYF. CDR3 coding DNA: TGTGCCAGCAGCTTAAGGGATGTCGACGAGCAGTACTTC.

This chain joins TRBV7-2 and TRBJ2-5; D unresolved. CDR3 length equals 15 residues. The germline V gene encodes CDR1 SGHTA and CDR2 FQGNSA. The V and J ends lost 3 bases and 1 base respectively, with 12 bases between them. The CDR3 DNA is TGTGCCAGCAGCTTTTTTCCAGGTACCCAAGAGACCCAGTACTTC. Protein sequence: CASSFFPGTQETQYF.